This T cell receptor beta chain was recovered during a study of early T cells in non-severe SARS-CoV-2 infection. The protocol attached unique molecular identifiers to individual cDNA molecules. TCRdb reprocessed the 5' RACE reads with MiXCR, giving one entry per CDR3 protein. The sample holds tens of thousands of distinct CDR3 sequences, approximately 6% seen once. CDR3 length equals 12 residues. The ends were cut back, 2 bases at V and 6 bases at J, with 7 bases in the middle. The germline V gene encodes CDR1 MDHEN and CDR2 SYDVKM. Sequencing was done on a sample of whole blood. This chain links TRBV28 with TRBJ1-1, with TRBD1 as a possible D gene (5 bases). The source of this sequence is an adult who was a healthcare worker with PCR-confirmed SARS-CoV-2 infection or an uninfected control (not recorded which). The CDR3 here is CASSLMTAEAFF. The CDR3 DNA reads as TGTGCCAGCAGTTTAATGACAGCTGAAGCTTTCTTT.